This TCR beta chain was sequenced in a study of CD8+ T cells in alopecia areata listed by TCRdb under 2018. With regard to the full study: Female C3H/HeJ recipients, roughly 6-11 weeks old, were grafted with skin from C3H/HeJ donors with spontaneous alopecia (about 6-12 months old). Clonality in the scalp was compared among normal scalp (n=4), patchy alopecia areata scalp (n=8), and alopecia totalis/universalis scalp (n=8). Amplification of TCRbeta CDR3 regions was done by immunoSEQ multiplex PCR using 35 Vbeta forward primers and 13 Jbeta reverse primers. The RNA source kit depended on sample type: the PAXgene miRNA kit for fixed scalp, the miRNeasy kit for PBMCs, and the RNeasy kit for mouse skin. The study used high-throughput TCRbeta sequencing to examine T cell clonal expansion in alopecia areata, in both the C3H/HeJ mouse model and human patients. Human TCRbeta sequencing covered scalp tissue and sorted CD4+ and CD8+ peripheral blood T cells from patchy and totalis/universalis alopecia areata patients and healthy controls. The paper as a whole reports these results and caveats: Resident alphabeta T cells in normal human skin are also sequenced, complicating scalp TCR repertoire analysis, unlike mouse skin dominated by gammadelta T cells. TCR sequences shared between patients were less clear than in mice, possibly partly because of HLA diversity in the patient population. Compared with normal scalp, lesional scalp had higher clonality and more expanded CD8+ clones, particularly in alopecia totalis/universalis, a pattern that suggests antigenic drive.

About this clone itself: Its antigen remains unidentified. The species here is mouse, which means the gene names and germline sequences are mouse ones. The CDR3 goes on 4 residues after the read ends, and that part is filled in from the germline J gene.

Trimming takes 1 base off V and 4 bases off J; junction bases not matched to a gene: 3. Taken from cysteine to phenylalanine, the CDR3 has 14 residues. Sequencing covers 30 bases of the CDR3, shown here with the frame starting at base 1. According to the germline V gene, CDR1 reads MNHDT and CDR2 reads YYDKIL. The library came from the immunoSEQ multiplex PCR assay. RNA was extracted from all samples and reverse transcribed into cDNA as template for TCR sequencing. SuperScript III was used to make first-strand cDNA, primed with a 2:1 mix of oligo-dT and random hexamers. Amplification bias was assessed with a synthetic immune receptor repertoire, and residual bias was removed computationally. Sequencing of the libraries was done on Illumina HiSeq with 60 bp reads that cover the CDR3, reading from J toward V. As for the authors' bioinformatics: Raw reads were preprocessed for error removal, and CDR3 was defined according to IMGT conventions as running from the conserved cysteine to phenylalanine. Clonality was computed by normalizing Shannon entropy by log2 of the number of productive unique TCRs and subtracting the result from 1. CD4 or CD8 identity of scalp clones was inferred by cross-referencing scalp TCRbeta sequences with sorted blood CD4 and CD8 repertoires. Entries here come from immuneACCESS through TCRdb and include only in-frame sequences with V and J called. Some clones fail to appear in such tables; in the studies checked, an unresolved V gene covers under half of the shortfall, and the cause of the remainder is unknown. From that table come the V and J calls and clone size; the DNA was used to work out D and trimming. The table gives around 300,000 clones for this sample, with none occurring only once. The top ten constitute around 1.2% of the sample.

Cells from mouse cutaneous lymph nodes were pooled, stained for CD4, CD8alpha, NKG2D, NKG2ACE and other markers, and then sorted on a BD Influx. The clonotype was recovered from a C3H/HeJ mouse with alopecia areata. The MHC haplotype found in this strain is H2-k. The sample comprised CD4+ T cells sorted from a lymph node. The receptor chain draws on TRBV17 and TRBJ1-2, with 7 middle bases fitting TRBD1. CDR3 DNA, as far as it was read: TGTGCTAGCAGTAGAGGACAGGGCTTCTCC. Its amino acids are CASSRGQGFS. The full CDR3 protein is CASSRGQGFSDYTF.